The clone carrying this T cell receptor (beta chain) was observed many times. TCRdb re-called the 5' RACE reads through MiXCR, storing one row per CDR3 protein. The profile shows 250,000 to 300,000 distinct CDR3 sequences, roughly 4.8% of them singletons. This record belongs to a study of T cells after yellow fever vaccination. The germline V gene has CDR1 SEHNR and CDR2 FQNEAQ (reference sequence). CDR3 length equals 18 residues. V lost 0 bases and J 7 bases, leaving 22 bases between the germline ends. The chain is built from TRBV7-9 and TRBJ2-4, with D maybe TRBD1 (5 bases). The origin of this receptor is a man younger than 30 who received the YFV17D yellow fever vaccine. This specimen consisted of CD4+ T cells sorted from PBMCs, obtained on the day of the yellow fever booster vaccination. The chain's CDR3 is CASSLALHAQGTGNIQYF. CDR3 coding DNA: TGTGCCAGCAGCTTAGCCCTTCACGCGCAGGGCACTGGGAACATTCAGTACTTC. Together with reference TRBV7-9 and TRBJ2-4, the CDR3 gives the full variable domain: DTGVSQNPRHKITKRGQNVTFRCDPISEHNRLYWYRQTLGQGPEFLTYFQNEAQLEKSRLLSDRFSAERPKGSFSTLEIQRTEQGDSAMYLCASSLALHAQGTGNIQYFGAGTRLSVL.